What follows are 2 T cell receptor beta chains derived from one specimen sequenced in a study of CD8 T cells in Susac syndrome. An amount of RNA that ranged from roughly 0.45 to 1 ug was reverse transcribed with random hexamers. TCRdb redid the calling of the immunoSEQ multiplex PCR reads with MiXCR, one entry per CDR3 protein. Of about 210,000 distinct CDR3 sequences in the sample, about 96% were seen once. Sequences were obtained from CD4+ T cells from PBMCs. The receptors shown here come from a human donor with multiple sclerosis.

The V call is TRBV2, the J call TRBJ1-1; tentatively, D is TRBD1 (6 bases). V dropped 1 base and J dropped 0 bases, with 12 bases sitting between them. The CDR3 contains 16 residues. Germline loops: CDR1 SNHLY, CDR2 FYNNEI. The CDR3 DNA follows: TGTGCCAGCAGTGAAGAGGGGGGCGGCATGAACACTGAAGCTTTCTTT. It specifies CASSEEGGGMNTEAFF.

The rearrangement uses TRBV21-1 and TRBJ2-7; the table's D call, TRBD1, has no DNA check behind it. TRBV21-1 is an annotated pseudogene. The CDR3 is made up of 19 amino acids. The CDR3 DNA sequence: TGTGCCAGCAGCAACCCCCTTATCGGGACAGGGCCGGCAAGGGATGAGCAGTACTTC. Its translation: CASSNPLIGTGPARDEQYF.